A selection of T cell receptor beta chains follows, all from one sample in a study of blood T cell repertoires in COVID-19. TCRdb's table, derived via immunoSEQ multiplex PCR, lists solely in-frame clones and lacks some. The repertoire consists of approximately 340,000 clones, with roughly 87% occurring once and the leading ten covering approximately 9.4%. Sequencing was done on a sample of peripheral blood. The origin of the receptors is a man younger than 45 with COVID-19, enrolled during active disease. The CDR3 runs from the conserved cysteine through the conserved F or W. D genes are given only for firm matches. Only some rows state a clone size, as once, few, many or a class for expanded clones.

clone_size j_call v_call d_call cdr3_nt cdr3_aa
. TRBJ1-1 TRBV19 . TGTGCCAGTAGCCCCAACAGGGACGCTGAAGCTTTCTTT CASSPNRDAEAFF
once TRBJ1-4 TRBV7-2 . TGTGCCAGCAGTACACGGGTCCCGGAAAAACTGTTTTTT CASSTRVPEKLFF
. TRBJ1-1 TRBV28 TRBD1 TGTGCCAGCAGTTTATATGGGACAGGGCCTGACACTGAAGCTTTCTTT CASSLYGTGPDTEAFF
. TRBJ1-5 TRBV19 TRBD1 TGTGCCAGTAGTCCCGGGACAGGATTTCAGCCCCAGCATTTT CASSPGTGFQPQHF
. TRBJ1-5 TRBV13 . TGTGCCAGCAGCTTACAGGGGACCAATCAGCCCCAGCATTTT CASSLQGTNQPQHF
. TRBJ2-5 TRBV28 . TGTGCCAGCTTACAGGCGCAAGAGACCCAGTACTTC CASLQAQETQYF
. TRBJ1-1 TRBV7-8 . TGTGCCAGCAGCTTAGTCAACCCAGGAGGAAACACTGAAGCTTTCTTT CASSLVNPGGNTEAFF
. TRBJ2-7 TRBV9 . TGTGCCAGCAGCGTAGGCGGGACTCCTACCTACGAGCAGTACTTC CASSVGGTPTYEQYF
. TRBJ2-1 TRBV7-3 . TGTGCCAGCAGCTTAGACAGAGACAATGAGCAGTTCTTC CASSLDRDNEQFF
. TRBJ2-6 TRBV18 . TGTGCCAGCTCTCTCTTACGGGCCGCAGGACTGGAAGGGGCCAACGTCCTGACTTTC CASSLLRAAGLEGANVLTF
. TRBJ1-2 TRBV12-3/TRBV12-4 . TGTGCCAGCAGACCAGGGATAGGCTATGGCTACACCTTC CASRPGIGYGYTF
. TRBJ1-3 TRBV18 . TGTGCCAGCTCATCGGACTTATTCACTGGAAACACCATATATTTT CASSSDLFTGNTIYF
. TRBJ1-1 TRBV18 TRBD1 TGTGCCAGCTCACCACCGGGACAGGGTGGAACTGAAGCTTTCTTT CASSPPGQGGTEAFF
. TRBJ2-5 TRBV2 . TGTGCCAGCAGTGGGCCTAGCTGGCAAGAGACCCAGTACTTC CASSGPSWQETQYF
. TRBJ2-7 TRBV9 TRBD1 TGTGCCAGCAGCGTATCGGGACAGCCCTACGAGCAGTACTTC CASSVSGQPYEQYF
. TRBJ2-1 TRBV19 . TGTGCCAGTAGTAAGAGGGGGGGCTGGCCCTACAATGAGCAGTTCTTC CASSKRGGWPYNEQFF
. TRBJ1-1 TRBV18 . TGTGCCAGCTCTCAGACAGAGGCGACTGAAGCTTTCTTT CASSQTEATEAFF
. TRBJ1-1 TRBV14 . TGTGCCAGCAGCCGACGGACAACGCCGGTGAACACTGAAGCTTTCTTT CASSRRTTPVNTEAFF
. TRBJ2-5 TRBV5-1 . TGCGCCAGCAGCTCCAGGGGGGACCAAGAGACCCAGTACTTC CASSSRGDQETQYF
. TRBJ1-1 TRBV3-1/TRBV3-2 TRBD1 TGTGCCAGCAGCCAACAGGGGGTGGCTGAAGCTTTCTTT CASSQQGVAEAFF
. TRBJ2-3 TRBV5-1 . TGCGCCGCCGGCCCCCCGGGTGGAGATACGCAGTATTTT CAAGPPGGDTQYF
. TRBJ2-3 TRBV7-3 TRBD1 TGTGCCAGCAGCTCTGGACAGGGTGCAGTGGGTACGCAGTATTTT CASSSGQGAVGTQYF
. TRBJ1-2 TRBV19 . TGTGCCAGTTCATCCCGCGGGGATGGCTACACCTTC CASSSRGDGYTF
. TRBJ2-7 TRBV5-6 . TGTGCCAGCAGCTTGGCCGCCTACGAGCAGTACTTC CASSLAAYEQYF
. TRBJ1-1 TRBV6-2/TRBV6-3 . TGTGCCAGCAGTTACTCCGGCTGGGTCCGGGGCACTGAAGCTTTCTTT CASSYSGWVRGTEAFF
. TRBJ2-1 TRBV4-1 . TGCGCCAGCAGCCAAGATAGGCGACAGGAGAAAAATGAGCAGTTCTTC CASSQDRRQEKNEQFF
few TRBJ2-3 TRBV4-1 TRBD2 TGCGCCAGCAGCCGCAGCGGGAGGGGGCGAACAGATACGCAGTATTTT CASSRSGRGRTDTQYF
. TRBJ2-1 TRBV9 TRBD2 TGTGCCAGCAGCGTGGGGGTGCGGACTAGCCATGAGCAGTTCTTC CASSVGVRTSHEQFF
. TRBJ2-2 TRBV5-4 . TGTGCCAGCAGATTAAGTACATCCGGGGAGCTGTTTTTT CASRLSTSGELFF
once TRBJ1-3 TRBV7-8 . TGTGCCAGCAGCTCCCGGGACAAGGGCCTCTCTGGGAACACCATATATTTT CASSSRDKGLSGNTIYF
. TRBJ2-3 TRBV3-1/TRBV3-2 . TGTGCCAGCACCCGTCGCGAGGGCCGCCACGATACGCAGTATTTT CASTRREGRHDTQYF
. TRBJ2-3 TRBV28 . TGTGCCAGCAGTTTATCCCGGATCTCACAGCTAAATTATCTCAGCACAGATACGCAGTATTTT CASSLSRISQLNYLSTDTQYF
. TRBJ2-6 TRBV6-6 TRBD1 TGTGCCAGCAGTCCCAGGCGCAACGACAGGGCAGAGGCCAACGTCCTGACTTTC CASSPRRNDRAEANVLTF
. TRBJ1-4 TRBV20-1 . TGCAGTGCTAGTACGAGAAGTGTGCGTGAAAAACTGTTTTTT CSASTRSVREKLFF
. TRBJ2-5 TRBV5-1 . TGCGCCAGCAGTAGGGGCCACCAAGAGACCCAGTACTTC CASSRGHQETQYF
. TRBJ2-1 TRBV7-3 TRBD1 TGTGCCAGCAGCTTATTCCCCGGACAGGGAGGCCTACCAGGCAATGAGCAGTTCTTC CASSLFPGQGGLPGNEQFF
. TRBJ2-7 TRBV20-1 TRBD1 TGCAGTGCTAGTTACAGGGGGAAGAGCTCCTACGAGCAGTACTTC CSASYRGKSSYEQYF
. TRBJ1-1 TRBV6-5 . TGTGCCAGCAGTTACTCGACCTGGCGGCACAACACTGAAGCTTTCTTT CASSYSTWRHNTEAFF
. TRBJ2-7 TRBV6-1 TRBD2 TGTGCCAGCAGTGATTCGGCTAGCGGGACCTACGAGCAGTACTTC CASSDSASGTYEQYF
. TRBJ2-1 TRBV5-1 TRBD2 TGCGCCAGCAGGGTCCAGCCGACTAGCGGGACCGCGAATGAGCAGTTCTTC CASRVQPTSGTANEQFF
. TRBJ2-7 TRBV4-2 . TGTGCCAGCAGCCAAGATCGGGGGTCTTACGAGCAGTACTTC CASSQDRGSYEQYF
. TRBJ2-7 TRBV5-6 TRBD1 TGTGCCAGCAGGCTATTTGGACAGGCCCAATCCTACGAGCAGTACTTC CASRLFGQAQSYEQYF
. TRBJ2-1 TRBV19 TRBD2 TGTGCCAGTAGTATCGTCACGGGAGGGGGGTACAATGAGCAGTTCTTC CASSIVTGGGYNEQFF
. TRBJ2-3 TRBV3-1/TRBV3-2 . TGTGCCAGCAGCCTTGGGGGCGGAACAGATACGCAGTATTTT CASSLGGGTDTQYF
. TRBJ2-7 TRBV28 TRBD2 TGTGCCAGCAGTTTAGGACCCGGGACTAGCGGGAGGGACGAGTACGAGCAGTACTTC CASSLGPGTSGRDEYEQYF
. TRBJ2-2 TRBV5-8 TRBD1 TGTGCCAGCAGCTCGGGGCAGGGACAGGGATTGATCGGGGAGCTGTTTTTT CASSSGQGQGLIGELFF
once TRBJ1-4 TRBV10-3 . TGTGCCATCAGTGAGGTCAGGGCAACTAATGAAAAACTGTTTTTT CAISEVRATNEKLFF
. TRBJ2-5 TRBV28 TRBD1 TGTGCCAGCAGAGGGGGACAGGGGAAGTCGGAGACCCAGTACTTC CASRGGQGKSETQYF
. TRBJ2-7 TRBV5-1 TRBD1 TGCGCCAGCAGCTTGGATCAGGGGGCGTACGAGCAGTACTTC CASSLDQGAYEQYF